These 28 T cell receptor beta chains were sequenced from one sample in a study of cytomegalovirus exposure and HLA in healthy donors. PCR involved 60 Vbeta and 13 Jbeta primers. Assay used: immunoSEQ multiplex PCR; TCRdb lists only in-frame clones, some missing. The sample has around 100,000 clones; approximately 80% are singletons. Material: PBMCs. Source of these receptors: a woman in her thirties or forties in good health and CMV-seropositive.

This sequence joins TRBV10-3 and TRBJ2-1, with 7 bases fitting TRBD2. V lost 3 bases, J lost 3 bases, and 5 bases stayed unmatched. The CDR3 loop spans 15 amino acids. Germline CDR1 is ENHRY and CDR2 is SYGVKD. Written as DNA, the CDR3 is TGTGCCATCAGTGAAGAGGGACTATTCTACAATGAGCAGTTCTTC. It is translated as CAISEEGLFYNEQFF.

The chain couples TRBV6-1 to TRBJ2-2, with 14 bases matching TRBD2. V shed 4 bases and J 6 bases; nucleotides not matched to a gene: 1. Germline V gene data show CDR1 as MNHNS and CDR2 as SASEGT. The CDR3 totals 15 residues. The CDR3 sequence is CASSGLAGGPGELFF. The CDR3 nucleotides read TGTGCCAGCAGTGGACTAGCGGGAGGGCCCGGGGAGCTGTTTTTT.

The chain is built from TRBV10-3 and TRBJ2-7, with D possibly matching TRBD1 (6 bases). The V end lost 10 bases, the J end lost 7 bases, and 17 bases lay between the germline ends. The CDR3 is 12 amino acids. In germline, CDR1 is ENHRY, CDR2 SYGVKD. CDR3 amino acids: CATRNVRGEQYF. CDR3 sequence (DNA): TGTGCCACCCGGAACGTTAGGGGGGAGCAGTACTTC.

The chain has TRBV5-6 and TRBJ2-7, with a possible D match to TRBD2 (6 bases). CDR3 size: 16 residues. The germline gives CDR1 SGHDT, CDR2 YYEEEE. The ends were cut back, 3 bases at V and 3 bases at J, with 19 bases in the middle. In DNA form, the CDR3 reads TGTGCCAGCAGCTCGTCCGGGGGTGAGCGGAGCTACGAGCAGTACTTC. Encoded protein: CASSSSGGERSYEQYF.

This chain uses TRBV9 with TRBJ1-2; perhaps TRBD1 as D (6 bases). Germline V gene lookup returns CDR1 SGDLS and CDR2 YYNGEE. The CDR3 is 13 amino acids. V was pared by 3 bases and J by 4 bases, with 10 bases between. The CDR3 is CASSAGTSYGYTF. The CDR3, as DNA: TGTGCCAGCAGCGCTGGGACAAGCTATGGCTACACCTTC.

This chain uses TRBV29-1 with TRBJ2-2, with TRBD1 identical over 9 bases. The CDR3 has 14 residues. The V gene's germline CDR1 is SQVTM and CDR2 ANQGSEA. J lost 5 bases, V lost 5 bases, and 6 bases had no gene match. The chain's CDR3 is CSVRWTGETGELFF. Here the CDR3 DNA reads TGCAGCGTTAGGTGGACAGGGGAAACCGGGGAGCTGTTTTTT.

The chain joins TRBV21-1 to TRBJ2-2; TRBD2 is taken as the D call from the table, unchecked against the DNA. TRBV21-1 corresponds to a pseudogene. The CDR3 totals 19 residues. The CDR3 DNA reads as TGTGCCAGCAGCGCCCCCGGGACTAGCGGGAGTGTATACACCGGGGAGCTGTTTTTT. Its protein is CASSAPGTSGSVYTGELFF.

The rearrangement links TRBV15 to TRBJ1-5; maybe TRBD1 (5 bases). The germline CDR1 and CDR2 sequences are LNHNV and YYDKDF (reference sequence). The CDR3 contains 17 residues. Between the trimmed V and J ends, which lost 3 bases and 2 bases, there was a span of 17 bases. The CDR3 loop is CATSRSFRVVGNQPQHF. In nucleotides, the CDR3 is TGTGCCACCAGCAGGTCCTTCAGGGTGGTAGGCAATCAGCCCCAGCATTTT. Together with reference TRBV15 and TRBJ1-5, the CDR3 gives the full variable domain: DAMVIQNPRYQVTQFGKPVTLSCSQTLNHNVMYWYQQKSSQAPKLLFHYYDKDFNNEADTPDNFQSRRPNTSFCFLDIRSPGLGDTAMYLCATSRSFRVVGNQPQHFGDGTRLSIL.

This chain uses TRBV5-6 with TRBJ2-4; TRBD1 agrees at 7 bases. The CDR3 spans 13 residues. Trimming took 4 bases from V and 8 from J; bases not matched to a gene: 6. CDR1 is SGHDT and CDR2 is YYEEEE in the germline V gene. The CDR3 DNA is TGTGCCAGCAGCAGGGACAGACGGGACATTCAGTACTTC. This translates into CASSRDRRDIQYF.

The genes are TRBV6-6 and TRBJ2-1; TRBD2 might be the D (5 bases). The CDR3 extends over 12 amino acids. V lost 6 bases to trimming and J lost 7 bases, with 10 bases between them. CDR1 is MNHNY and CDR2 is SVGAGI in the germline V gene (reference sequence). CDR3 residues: CASSPKRNEQFF. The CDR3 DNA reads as TGTGCCAGCAGCCCGAAGCGGAATGAGCAGTTCTTC.

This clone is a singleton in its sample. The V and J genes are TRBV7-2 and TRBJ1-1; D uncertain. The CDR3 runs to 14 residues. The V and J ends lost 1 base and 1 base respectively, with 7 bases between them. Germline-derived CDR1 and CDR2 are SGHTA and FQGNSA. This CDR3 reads CASSLGQANTEAFF. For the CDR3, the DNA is TGTGCCAGCAGCTTAGGGCAGGCGAACACTGAAGCTTTCTTT.

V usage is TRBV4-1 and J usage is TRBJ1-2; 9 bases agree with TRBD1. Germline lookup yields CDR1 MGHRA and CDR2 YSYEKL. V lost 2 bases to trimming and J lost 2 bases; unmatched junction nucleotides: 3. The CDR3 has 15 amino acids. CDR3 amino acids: CASSQSGQGNYGYTF. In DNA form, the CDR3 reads TGCGCCAGCAGCCAATCGGGACAGGGAAACTATGGCTACACCTTC.

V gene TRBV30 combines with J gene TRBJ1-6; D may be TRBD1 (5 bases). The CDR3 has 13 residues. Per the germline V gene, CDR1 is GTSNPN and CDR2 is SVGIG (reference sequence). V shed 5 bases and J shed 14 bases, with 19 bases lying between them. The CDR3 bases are TGTGCCTGGGTAGACAGTGGATCCGCGGCCCTCCACTTT. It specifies CAWVDSGSAALHF.

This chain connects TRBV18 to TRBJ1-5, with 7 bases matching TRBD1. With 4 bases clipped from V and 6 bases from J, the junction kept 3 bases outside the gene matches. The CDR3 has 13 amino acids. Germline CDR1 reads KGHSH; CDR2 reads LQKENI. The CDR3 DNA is TGTGCCAGCTCACGAGAGGGGGCTCAGCCCCAGCATTTT. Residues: CASSREGAQPQHF.

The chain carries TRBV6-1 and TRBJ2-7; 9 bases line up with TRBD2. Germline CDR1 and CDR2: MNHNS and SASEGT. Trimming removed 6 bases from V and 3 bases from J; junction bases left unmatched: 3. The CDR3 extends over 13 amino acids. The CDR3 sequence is CASRGGRVYEQYF. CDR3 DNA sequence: TGTGCCAGCAGGGGCGGGAGGGTCTACGAGCAGTACTTC.

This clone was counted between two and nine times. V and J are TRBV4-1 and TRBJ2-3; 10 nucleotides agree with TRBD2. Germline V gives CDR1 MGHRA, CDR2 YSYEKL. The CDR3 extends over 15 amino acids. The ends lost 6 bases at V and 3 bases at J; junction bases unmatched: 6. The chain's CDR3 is CASSPTSGNTDTQYF. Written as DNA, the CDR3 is TGCGCCAGCAGTCCCACTAGCGGGAATACAGATACGCAGTATTTT.

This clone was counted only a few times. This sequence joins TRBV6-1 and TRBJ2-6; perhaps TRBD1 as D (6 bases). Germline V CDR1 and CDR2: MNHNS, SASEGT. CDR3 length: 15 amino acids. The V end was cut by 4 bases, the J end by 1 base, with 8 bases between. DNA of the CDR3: TGTGCCAGCAGTGCACAGGGATCTGGGGCCAACGTCCTGACTTTC. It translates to CASSAQGSGANVLTF.

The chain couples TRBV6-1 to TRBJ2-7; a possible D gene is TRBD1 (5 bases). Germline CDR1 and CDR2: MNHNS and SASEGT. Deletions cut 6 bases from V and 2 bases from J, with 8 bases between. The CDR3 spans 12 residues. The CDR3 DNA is TGTGCCAGCAGGGACATTACCTACGAGCAGTACTTC. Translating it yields CASRDITYEQYF.

CDR3 in DNA: TGTGCCAGCACTCAGGGGGCAGAGGATCAGCCCCAGCATTTT. The encoded protein is CASTQGAEDQPQHF. The chain uses TRBV2 and TRBJ1-5, with 8 bases matching TRBD1. CDR1 is SNHLY and CDR2 is FYNNEI in the germline V gene. The CDR3 totals 14 residues. The V gene end was trimmed by 7 bases and the J gene end by 5 bases; junction bases not matched to a gene: 7.

The CDR3 is CASSLYGQGLEAFF. As DNA, the CDR3 is TGTGCCAGCAGCTTATACGGACAGGGTCTTGAAGCTTTCTTT. The gene calls are TRBV11-3 and TRBJ1-1, with 8 bases matching TRBD1. The CDR3 spans 14 residues. Germline V lookup: CDR1 SGHNT, CDR2 YENEEA. V was clipped by 2 bases and J by 7 bases; unmatched bases: 6. The full variable domain, with the rest looked up from reference TRBV11-3 and TRBJ1-1, is EAGVVQSPRYKIIEKKQPVAFWCNPISGHNTLYWYLQNLGQGPELLIRYENEEAVDDSQLPKDRFSAERLKGVDSTLKIQPAELGDSAVYLCASSLYGQGLEAFFGQGTRLTVV.

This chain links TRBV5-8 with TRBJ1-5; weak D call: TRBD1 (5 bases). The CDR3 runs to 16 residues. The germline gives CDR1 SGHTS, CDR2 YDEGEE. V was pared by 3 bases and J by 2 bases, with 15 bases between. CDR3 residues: CASSSLPGHGNQPQHF. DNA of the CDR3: TGTGCCAGCAGCTCTCTTCCAGGGCATGGCAATCAGCCCCAGCATTTT.

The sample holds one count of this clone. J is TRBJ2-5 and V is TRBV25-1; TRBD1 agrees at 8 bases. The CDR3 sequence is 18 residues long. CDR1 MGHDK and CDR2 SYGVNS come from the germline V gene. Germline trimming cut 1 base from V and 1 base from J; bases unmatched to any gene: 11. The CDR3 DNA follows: TGTGCCAGCAGTGAATTAGCCAGGGGGCCCCTCATCCAAGAGACCCAGTACTTC. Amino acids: CASSELARGPLIQETQYF.

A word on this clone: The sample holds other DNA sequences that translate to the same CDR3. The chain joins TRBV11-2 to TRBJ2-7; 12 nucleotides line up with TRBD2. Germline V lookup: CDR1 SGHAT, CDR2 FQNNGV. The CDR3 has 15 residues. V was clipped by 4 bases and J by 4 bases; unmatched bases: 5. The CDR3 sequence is CASSSLTSGSYEQYF. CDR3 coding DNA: TGTGCCAGCAGCTCTTTGACTAGCGGGAGTTACGAGCAGTACTTC.

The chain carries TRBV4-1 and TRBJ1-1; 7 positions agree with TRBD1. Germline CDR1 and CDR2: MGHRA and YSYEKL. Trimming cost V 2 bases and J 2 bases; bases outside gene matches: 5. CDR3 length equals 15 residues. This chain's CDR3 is CASSQPGQINTEAFF. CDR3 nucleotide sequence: TGCGCCAGCAGCCAACCGGGACAGATTAACACTGAAGCTTTCTTT.

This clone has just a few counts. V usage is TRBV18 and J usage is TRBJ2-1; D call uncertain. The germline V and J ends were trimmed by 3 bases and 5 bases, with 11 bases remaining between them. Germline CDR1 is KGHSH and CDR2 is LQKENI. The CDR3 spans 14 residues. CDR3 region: CASSPTGWDNEQFF. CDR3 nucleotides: TGTGCCAGCTCACCTACCGGGTGGGACAATGAGCAGTTCTTC.

CDR3 coding DNA: TGTGCCAGCAGTGACCAGGGAATAGAGACCCAGTACTTC. It yields the protein CASSDQGIETQYF. This chain joins TRBV2 and TRBJ2-5; TRBD1 is a possible D gene (5 bases). The germline V gene has CDR1 SNHLY and CDR2 FYNNEI. V was pared by 3 bases and J by 4 bases, with 9 bases between. This CDR3 contains 13 residues. Supplemented by reference TRBV2 and TRBJ2-5, the full variable domain reads EPEVTQTPSHQVTQMGQEVILRCVPISNHLYFYWYRQILGQKVEFLVSFYNNEISEKSEIFDDQFSVERPDGSNFTLKIRSTKLEDSAMYFCASSDQGIETQYFGPGTRLLVL.

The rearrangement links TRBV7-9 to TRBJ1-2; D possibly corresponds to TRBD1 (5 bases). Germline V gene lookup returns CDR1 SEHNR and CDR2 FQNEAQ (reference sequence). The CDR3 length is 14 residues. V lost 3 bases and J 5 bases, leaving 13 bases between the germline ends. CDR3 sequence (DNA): TGTGCCAGCAGCTTCAGGGATCGCGTGTATGGCTACACCTTC. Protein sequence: CASSFRDRVYGYTF.

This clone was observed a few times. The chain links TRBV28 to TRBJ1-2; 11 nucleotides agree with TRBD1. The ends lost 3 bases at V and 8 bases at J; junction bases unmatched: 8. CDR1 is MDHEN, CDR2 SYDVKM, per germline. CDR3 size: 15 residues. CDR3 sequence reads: CASSLIIGQGAGYTF. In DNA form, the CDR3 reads TGTGCCAGCAGTTTGATTATTGGACAGGGGGCCGGCTACACCTTC.